This T cell receptor beta chain was found in a study of cytomegalovirus exposure and HLA in healthy donors. In the PCR, 60 Vbeta and 13 Jbeta primers were used. The data were produced by immunoSEQ multiplex PCR, yet TCRdb's version contains in-frame clones alone and is incomplete. Of about 110,000 clones listed, approximately 83% are singletons. Sequences were obtained from PBMCs. The source is a man in his forties or fifties in good health and CMV-seronegative.

The DNA for the CDR3 is TGTGCCAGCAGTGAAGCCACAGGGGGCTTCGACGAGCAGTACTTC. This gives the protein CASSEATGGFDEQYF. This rearrangement joins TRBV6-1 to TRBJ2-7; TRBD1 matches at 9 bases. CDR3 size: 15 residues. Germline CDR1 is MNHNS and CDR2 is SASEGT. V was pared by 0 bases and J by 5 bases, with 5 bases of the junction left unmatched.